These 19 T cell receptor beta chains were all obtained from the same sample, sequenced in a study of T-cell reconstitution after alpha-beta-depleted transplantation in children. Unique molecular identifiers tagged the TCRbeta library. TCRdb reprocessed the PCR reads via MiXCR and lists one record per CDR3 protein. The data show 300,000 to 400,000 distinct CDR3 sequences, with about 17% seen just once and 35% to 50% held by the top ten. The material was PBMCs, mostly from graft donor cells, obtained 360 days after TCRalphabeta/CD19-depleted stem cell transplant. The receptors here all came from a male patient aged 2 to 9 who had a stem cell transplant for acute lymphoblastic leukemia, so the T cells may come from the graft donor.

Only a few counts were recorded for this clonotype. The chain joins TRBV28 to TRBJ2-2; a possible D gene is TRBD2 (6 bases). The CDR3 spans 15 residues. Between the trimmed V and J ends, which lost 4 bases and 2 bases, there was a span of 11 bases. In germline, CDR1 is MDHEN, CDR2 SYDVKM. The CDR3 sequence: CASSSPGLNTGELFF. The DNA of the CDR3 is TGTGCCAGCAGTTCACCGGGACTTAACACCGGGGAGCTGTTTTTT. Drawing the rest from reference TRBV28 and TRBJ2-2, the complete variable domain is DVKVTQSSRYLVKRTGEKVFLECVQDMDHENMFWYRQDPGLGLRLIYFSYDVKMKEKGDIPEGYSVSREKKERFSLILESASTNQTSMYLCASSSPGLNTGELFFGEGSRLTVL.

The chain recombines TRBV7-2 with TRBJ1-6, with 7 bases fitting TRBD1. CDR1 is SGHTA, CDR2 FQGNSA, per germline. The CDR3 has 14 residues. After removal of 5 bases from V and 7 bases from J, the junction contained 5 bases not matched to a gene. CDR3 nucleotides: TGTGCCAGCAGCCGGGACAGCCGAAATTCACCCCTCCACTTT. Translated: CASSRDSRNSPLHF.

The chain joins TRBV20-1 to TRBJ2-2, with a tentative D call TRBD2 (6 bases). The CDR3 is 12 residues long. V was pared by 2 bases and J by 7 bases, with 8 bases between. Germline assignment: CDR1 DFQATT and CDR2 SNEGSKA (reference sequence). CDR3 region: CSARREVGELFF. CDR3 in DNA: TGCAGTGCTAGAAGGGAGGTCGGGGAGCTGTTTTTT.

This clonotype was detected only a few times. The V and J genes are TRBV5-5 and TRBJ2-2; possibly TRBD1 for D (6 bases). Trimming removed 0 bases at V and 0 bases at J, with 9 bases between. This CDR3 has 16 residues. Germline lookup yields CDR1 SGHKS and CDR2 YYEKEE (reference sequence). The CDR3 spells CASSLVPGANTGELFF. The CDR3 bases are TGTGCCAGCAGCTTGGTTCCAGGGGCGAACACCGGGGAGCTGTTTTTT.

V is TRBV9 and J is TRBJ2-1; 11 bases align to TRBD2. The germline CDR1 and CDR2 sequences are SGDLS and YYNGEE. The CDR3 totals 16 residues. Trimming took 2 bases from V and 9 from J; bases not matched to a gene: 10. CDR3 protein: CASSVASSGRTGEQFF. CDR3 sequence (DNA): TGTGCCAGCAGCGTCGCGTCTAGCGGGAGGACTGGTGAGCAGTTCTTC.

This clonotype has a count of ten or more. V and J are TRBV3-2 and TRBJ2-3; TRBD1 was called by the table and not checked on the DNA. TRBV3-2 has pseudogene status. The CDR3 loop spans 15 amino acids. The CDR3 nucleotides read TGTGCCAGCAGCCCTTGGGACAGGGCCACAGATACGCAGTATTTT. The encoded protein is CASSPWDRATDTQYF.

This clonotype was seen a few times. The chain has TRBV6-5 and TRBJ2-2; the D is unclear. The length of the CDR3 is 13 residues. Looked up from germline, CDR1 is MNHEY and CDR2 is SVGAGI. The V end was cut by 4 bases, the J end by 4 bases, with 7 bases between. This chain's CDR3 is CASSSIATGELFF. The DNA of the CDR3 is TGTGCCAGCAGTTCGATTGCCACCGGGGAGCTGTTTTTT.

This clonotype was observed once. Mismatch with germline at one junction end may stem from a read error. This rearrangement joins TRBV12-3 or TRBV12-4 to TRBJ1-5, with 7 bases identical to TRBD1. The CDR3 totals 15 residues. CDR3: CAGSSGTDSNQPQHF. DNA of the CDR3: TGTGCCGGCAGTTCCGGGACAGATAGCAATCAGCCCCAGCATTTT.

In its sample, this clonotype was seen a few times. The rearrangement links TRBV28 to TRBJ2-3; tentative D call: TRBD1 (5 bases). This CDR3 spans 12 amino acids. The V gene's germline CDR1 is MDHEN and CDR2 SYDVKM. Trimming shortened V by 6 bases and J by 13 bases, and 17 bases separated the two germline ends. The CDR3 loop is CASSCKGSRKYF. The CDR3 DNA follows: TGTGCCAGCAGCTGTAAGGGGTCTCGAAAGTATTTT.

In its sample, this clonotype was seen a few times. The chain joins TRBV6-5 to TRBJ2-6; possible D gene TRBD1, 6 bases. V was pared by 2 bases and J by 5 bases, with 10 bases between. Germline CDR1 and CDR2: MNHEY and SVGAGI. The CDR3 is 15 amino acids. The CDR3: CASSYGGTRANVLTF. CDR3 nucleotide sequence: TGTGCCAGCAGTTACGGGGGCACTAGGGCCAACGTCCTGACTTTC.

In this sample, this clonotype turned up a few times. The CDR3 loop is CASSFLKAGSNTEAFF. Here the CDR3 DNA reads TGTGCCAGCAGCTTTCTCAAGGCAGGGTCGAACACTGAAGCTTTCTTT. The gene calls are TRBV7-6 and TRBJ1-1, with D perhaps TRBD1 (5 bases). This CDR3 region has 16 residues. V dropped 3 bases and J dropped 1 base, with 15 bases sitting between them. The germline CDR1 and CDR2 sequences are SGHVS and FNYEAQ.

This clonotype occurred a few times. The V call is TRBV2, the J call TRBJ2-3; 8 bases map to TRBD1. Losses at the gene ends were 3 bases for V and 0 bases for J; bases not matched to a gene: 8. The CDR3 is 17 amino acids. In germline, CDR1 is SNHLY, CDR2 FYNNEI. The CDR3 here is CASSERQGIVSTDTQYF. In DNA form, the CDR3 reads TGTGCCAGCAGTGAGCGACAGGGGATCGTAAGCACAGATACGCAGTATTTT.

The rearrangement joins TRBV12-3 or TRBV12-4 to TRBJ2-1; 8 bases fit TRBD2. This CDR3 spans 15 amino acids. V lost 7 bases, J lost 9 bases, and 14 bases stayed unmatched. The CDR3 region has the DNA TGTGCCAGCAAACCAGGGACTAGGGCTTTCGGTGAGCAGTTCTTC. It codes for CASKPGTRAFGEQFF.

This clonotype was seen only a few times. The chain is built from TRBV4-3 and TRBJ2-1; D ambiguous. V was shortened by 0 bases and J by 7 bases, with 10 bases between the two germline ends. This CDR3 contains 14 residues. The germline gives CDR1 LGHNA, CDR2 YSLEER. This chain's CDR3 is CASSQDVPENEQFF. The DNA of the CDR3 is TGCGCCAGCAGCCAAGATGTTCCAGAAAATGAGCAGTTCTTC.

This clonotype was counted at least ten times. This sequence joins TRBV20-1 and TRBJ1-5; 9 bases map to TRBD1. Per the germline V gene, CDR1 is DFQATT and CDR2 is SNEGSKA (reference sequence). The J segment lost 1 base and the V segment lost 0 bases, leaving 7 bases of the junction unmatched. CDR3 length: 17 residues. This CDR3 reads CSAREYRGQGSNQPQHF. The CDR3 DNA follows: TGCAGTGCTAGAGAATACAGGGGGCAAGGGAGCAATCAGCCCCAGCATTTT.

CDR3 in amino acids: CSARRKETQYF. The CDR3 DNA follows: TGCAGTGCCCGTCGTAAGGAGACCCAGTACTTC. This chain joins TRBV20-1 and TRBJ2-5; D gene ambiguous. The length of the CDR3 is 11 residues. V shed 6 bases and J shed 5 bases, with 10 bases lying between them. The V gene's germline CDR1 is DFQATT and CDR2 SNEGSKA (reference sequence).

The CDR3 spells CASSEGPAYEQYF. In DNA form, the CDR3 reads TGCGCCAGCAGTGAGGGTCCCGCCTACGAGCAGTACTTC. The chain combines TRBV5-1 with TRBJ2-7; the D gene is possibly TRBD2 (5 bases). Trimming pared 5 bases from V and 2 bases from J, leaving 11 bases between. This CDR3 region has 13 residues. The V gene's germline CDR1 is SGHRS and CDR2 YFSETQ.

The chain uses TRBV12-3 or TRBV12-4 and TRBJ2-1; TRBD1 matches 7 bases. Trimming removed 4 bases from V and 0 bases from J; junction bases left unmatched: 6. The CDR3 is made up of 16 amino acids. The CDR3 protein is CASSWTGSRSYNEQFF. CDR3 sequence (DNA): TGTGCCAGCAGTTGGACAGGTTCCCGCTCCTACAATGAGCAGTTCTTC.

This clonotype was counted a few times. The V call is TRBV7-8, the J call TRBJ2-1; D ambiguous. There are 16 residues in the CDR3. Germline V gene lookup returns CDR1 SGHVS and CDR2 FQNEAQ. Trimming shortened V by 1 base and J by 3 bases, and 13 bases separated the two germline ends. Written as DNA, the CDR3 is TGTGCCAGCAGCTTAGATCCGGAAAGCGACTACAATGAGCAGTTCTTC. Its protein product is CASSLDPESDYNEQFF.